These T cell receptor beta chains were read from a single sample in a study of beta chain features in type 1 diabetes. Sequenced by immunoSEQ multiplex PCR; TCRdb stores in-frame clones only, minus some. The table records about 150,000 clones, 11% of them present only once. Sequencing used central memory CD4+ T cells from blood. All receptors derive from a man younger than 35 in good health. Both conserved end residues are part of each CDR3. A D gene is named only where the DNA matches it firmly. Expanded clones get a size class; other rows say once, few or many, or leave the size out.

J gene: TRBJ2-5
D gene: .
clone size: .
V gene: TRBV2
CDR3 length: 13
CDR3 DNA: TGTGCCAGCATGGGGGAGTACCAAGAGACCCAGTACTTC
CDR3 protein: CASMGEYQETQYF

J gene: TRBJ2-7
D gene: TRBD2
clone size: few
V gene: TRBV7-9
CDR3 length: 15
CDR3 DNA: TGTGCCAGCAGCTTAGCCCGAGGACTAGCGGGAGAGCAGTACTTC
CDR3 protein: CASSLARGLAGEQYF

J gene: TRBJ2-7
D gene: .
clone size: .
V gene: TRBV9
CDR3 length: 12
CDR3 DNA: TGTGCCCCTCGGGGGAGATGCTACGAGCAGTACTTC
CDR3 protein: CAPRGRCYEQYF

J gene: TRBJ1-2
D gene: TRBD1
clone size: many
V gene: TRBV7-2
CDR3 length: 15
CDR3 DNA: TGTGCCAGCAGCTTAGGGGGGACAGCTAACTATGGCTACACCTTC
CDR3 protein: CASSLGGTANYGYTF

J gene: TRBJ2-7
D gene: .
clone size: .
V gene: TRBV5-1
CDR3 length: 16
CDR3 DNA: TGCGCCTCCAATTCGGGGGCGCATTCTGGATCCTACGAGCAGTACTTC
CDR3 protein: CASNSGAHSGSYEQYF

J gene: TRBJ1-2
D gene: .
clone size: once
V gene: TRBV11-3
CDR3 length: 13
CDR3 DNA: TGTGCCAGCAGCCGCCCCGGGGGCTATGGCTACACCTTC
CDR3 protein: CASSRPGGYGYTF

J gene: TRBJ1-1
D gene: .
clone size: .
V gene: TRBV6-5
CDR3 length: 15
CDR3 DNA: TGTGCCAGCAGCCCCGGCCGAGCGTGGGACACTGAAGCTTTCTTT
CDR3 protein: CASSPGRAWDTEAFF

J gene: TRBJ2-5
D gene: .
clone size: few
V gene: TRBV9
CDR3 length: 17
CDR3 DNA: TGTGCCAGCAGCGTAGGTGGAAGCGCCTCCTTCCAAGAGACCCAGTACTTC
CDR3 protein: CASSVGGSASFQETQYF

J gene: TRBJ2-5
D gene: TRBD2
clone size: few
V gene: TRBV5-1
CDR3 length: 14
CDR3 DNA: TGCGCCAGCACTAGCGGGCAAAGCCAAGAGACCCAGTACTTC
CDR3 protein: CASTSGQSQETQYF

J gene: TRBJ2-5
D gene: .
clone size: .
V gene: TRBV9
CDR3 length: 14
CDR3 DNA: TGTGCCAGCAGCGTACTACCCAGCCGGGAGACCCAGTACTTC
CDR3 protein: CASSVLPSRETQYF

J gene: TRBJ2-7
D gene: .
clone size: few
V gene: TRBV4-1
CDR3 length: 15
CDR3 DNA: TGCGCCAGCAGCCAAAAGGTCCGAGAGGGCTACGAGCAGTACTTC
CDR3 protein: CASSQKVREGYEQYF

J gene: TRBJ2-7
D gene: .
clone size: few
V gene: TRBV19
CDR3 length: 15
CDR3 DNA: TGTGCCAGTAGTCCCCGGACGACGGTATCCTACGAGCAGTACTTC
CDR3 protein: CASSPRTTVSYEQYF

J gene: TRBJ2-3
D gene: .
clone size: .
V gene: TRBV29-1
CDR3 length: 14
CDR3 DNA: TGCAGCGTTGGGCCGCGGAGGGCGTCAGATACGCAGTATTTT
CDR3 protein: CSVGPRRASDTQYF

J gene: TRBJ1-2
D gene: .
clone size: many
V gene: TRBV27
CDR3 length: 16
CDR3 DNA: TGTGCCAGCAGTTTATCGATGAGGGTCTCAAACTATGGCTACACCTTC
CDR3 protein: CASSLSMRVSNYGYTF

J gene: TRBJ1-3
D gene: .
clone size: .
V gene: TRBV30
CDR3 length: 15
CDR3 DNA: TGTGCCTGGAGTGTTACGACTTACTCTGGAAACACCATATATTTT
CDR3 protein: CAWSVTTYSGNTIYF

J gene: TRBJ1-2
D gene: TRBD1
clone size: .
V gene: TRBV4-2
CDR3 length: 17
CDR3 DNA: TGTGCCAGCAGCCAAGCGTCGGGACAGGGGGCAAACTATGGCTACACCTTC
CDR3 protein: CASSQASGQGANYGYTF

J gene: TRBJ2-4
D gene: .
clone size: .
V gene: TRBV28
CDR3 length: 13
CDR3 DNA: TGTGCCAGCAGTCAAGGGGGGTTTGGCATTCAGTACTTC
CDR3 protein: CASSQGGFGIQYF

J gene: TRBJ2-5
D gene: .
clone size: few
V gene: TRBV7-2
CDR3 length: 13
CDR3 DNA: TGTGCCAGCAGCTTAGAGCGGGCGGGGACCCAGTACTTC
CDR3 protein: CASSLERAGTQYF

J gene: TRBJ2-1
D gene: TRBD2
clone size: few
V gene: TRBV7-6
CDR3 length: 15
CDR3 DNA: TGTGCCAGCAGCTTAGGGCGGGAGGTAATCAATGAGCAGTTCTTC
CDR3 protein: CASSLGREVINEQFF

J gene: TRBJ1-2
D gene: .
clone size: few
V gene: TRBV7-3
CDR3 length: 16
CDR3 DNA: TGTGCCAGCAGCTTATCTGGTGGTGGACCGACCTATGGCTACACCTTC
CDR3 protein: CASSLSGGGPTYGYTF

J gene: TRBJ1-4
D gene: TRBD1
clone size: many
V gene: TRBV25-1
CDR3 length: 13
CDR3 DNA: TGTGCCAGCGGAGCAGGGGGCCATGAAAAACTGTTTTTT
CDR3 protein: CASGAGGHEKLFF

J gene: TRBJ1-1
D gene: TRBD1
clone size: few
V gene: TRBV4-1
CDR3 length: 14
CDR3 DNA: TGCGCCAGCAGCCGACAGACAGGGCAGGGCGAAGCTTTCTTT
CDR3 protein: CASSRQTGQGEAFF

J gene: TRBJ1-5
D gene: .
clone size: .
V gene: TRBV5-1
CDR3 length: 15
CDR3 DNA: TGCGCCAGCAGTGAACAGGGCTATAGCAATCAGCCCCAGCATTTT
CDR3 protein: CASSEQGYSNQPQHF

J gene: TRBJ1-2
D gene: .
clone size: .
V gene: TRBV29-1
CDR3 length: 13
CDR3 DNA: TGCAGCGTTGAAGCTGGGAAAGGTTACGGCTACACCTTC
CDR3 protein: CSVEAGKGYGYTF

J gene: TRBJ2-4
D gene: TRBD1
clone size: few
V gene: TRBV6-1
CDR3 length: 13
CDR3 DNA: TGTGCCAGCAGTGAAATGGGACAGAAATTTCAGTACTTC
CDR3 protein: CASSEMGQKFQYF

J gene: TRBJ1-5
D gene: .
clone size: .
V gene: TRBV28
CDR3 length: 13
CDR3 DNA: TGTGCCAGCAGTTTTGTGGGCAATCAGCCCCAGCATTTT
CDR3 protein: CASSFVGNQPQHF

J gene: TRBJ2-7
D gene: .
clone size: few
V gene: TRBV7-2
CDR3 length: 13
CDR3 DNA: TGTGCCAGCAGCCCCCGGTTGATCCACGAGCAGTACTTC
CDR3 protein: CASSPRLIHEQYF

J gene: TRBJ1-2
D gene: .
clone size: .
V gene: TRBV7-8
CDR3 length: 13
CDR3 DNA: TGTGCCAGCGCGGCAAGGAGCTCCGGTGGCTACACCTTC
CDR3 protein: CASAARSSGGYTF

J gene: TRBJ2-6
D gene: .
clone size: .
V gene: TRBV30
CDR3 length: 15
CDR3 DNA: TGTGCCTGGAGTGTATGGGGGTCTGGGGCCAACGTCCTGACTTTC
CDR3 protein: CAWSVWGSGANVLTF

J gene: TRBJ1-3
D gene: .
clone size: few
V gene: TRBV19
CDR3 length: 14
CDR3 DNA: TGTGCCAGTAGACCGACAGGCGCTGGAAACACCATATATTTT
CDR3 protein: CASRPTGAGNTIYF

J gene: TRBJ2-2
D gene: .
clone size: few
V gene: TRBV21-1
CDR3 length: 16
CDR3 DNA: TGTGCCAGCAGCTCAACGGGACATTGGGGAACCGGGGAGCTGTTTTTT
CDR3 protein: CASSSTGHWGTGELFF

J gene: TRBJ2-7
D gene: TRBD2
clone size: many
V gene: TRBV7-2
CDR3 length: 16
CDR3 DNA: TGTGCCAGCAGCTTAGCGGGGAGGCTCGGGGGGGCCGAGCAGTACTTC
CDR3 protein: CASSLAGRLGGAEQYF

J gene: TRBJ2-7
D gene: TRBD1
clone size: .
V gene: TRBV29-1
CDR3 length: 13
CDR3 DNA: TGCAGCGTTGGACAGGGCCCCTCCTACGAGCAGTACTTC
CDR3 protein: CSVGQGPSYEQYF

J gene: TRBJ1-5
D gene: TRBD1
clone size: .
V gene: TRBV7-2
CDR3 length: 14
CDR3 DNA: TGTGCCAGCAGCCTGGACAGGGGCAATCAGCCCCAGCATTTT
CDR3 protein: CASSLDRGNQPQHF

J gene: TRBJ2-5
D gene: TRBD2
clone size: few
V gene: TRBV28
CDR3 length: 15
CDR3 DNA: TGTGCCAGCAGTCCCTGGGCCGCGGGGGACGAGACCCAGTACTTC
CDR3 protein: CASSPWAAGDETQYF

J gene: TRBJ2-7
D gene: TRBD1
clone size: few
V gene: TRBV6-5
CDR3 length: 14
CDR3 DNA: TGTGCCAGCAGTCCCGGGACAGGGTCTACGAAGCAGTACTTC
CDR3 protein: CASSPGTGSTKQYF

J gene: TRBJ2-7
D gene: .
clone size: .
V gene: TRBV6-5
CDR3 length: 13
CDR3 DNA: TGTGCCAGCAGTTACTCGAAGGGGTACGAGCAGTACTTC
CDR3 protein: CASSYSKGYEQYF

J gene: TRBJ1-1
D gene: .
clone size: few
V gene: TRBV5-6
CDR3 length: 14
CDR3 DNA: TGTGCCAGCAGCTTGGGGCGGGTCTCCCAAGAAGCTTTCTTT
CDR3 protein: CASSLGRVSQEAFF

J gene: TRBJ2-5
D gene: TRBD2
clone size: .
V gene: TRBV9
CDR3 length: 17
CDR3 DNA: TGTGCCAGCAGCGTAGGACTAGCGGGAGCGGTAGCAGAGACCCAGTACTTC
CDR3 protein: CASSVGLAGAVAETQYF

J gene: TRBJ2-7
D gene: TRBD1
clone size: many
V gene: TRBV7-2
CDR3 length: 14
CDR3 DNA: TGTGCCAGCAGCAAGGACAGGGGAAGCTACGAGCAGTACTTC
CDR3 protein: CASSKDRGSYEQYF

J gene: TRBJ2-4
D gene: .
clone size: few
V gene: TRBV28
CDR3 length: 13
CDR3 DNA: TGTGCCAGCAGTTTAAATCGGGGGAACATTCAGTACTTC
CDR3 protein: CASSLNRGNIQYF

J gene: TRBJ2-7
D gene: TRBD1
clone size: .
V gene: TRBV7-2
CDR3 length: 17
CDR3 DNA: TGTGCCAGCAGCCAAAGGGCTCGGACAGGGGTCTCCTACGAGCAGTACTTC
CDR3 protein: CASSQRARTGVSYEQYF

J gene: TRBJ2-7
D gene: .
clone size: few
V gene: TRBV30
CDR3 length: 13
CDR3 DNA: TGTGCCTGGAGTGAGGGGTACCACTACGAGCAGTACTTC
CDR3 protein: CAWSEGYHYEQYF

J gene: TRBJ2-1
D gene: .
clone size: few
V gene: TRBV19
CDR3 length: 14
CDR3 DNA: TGTGCCAGTAGTAGGCCCTCAATTTACAATGAGCAGTTCTTC
CDR3 protein: CASSRPSIYNEQFF

J gene: TRBJ2-7
D gene: TRBD1
clone size: .
V gene: TRBV9
CDR3 length: 16
CDR3 DNA: TGTGCCAGCAGCGTAGAGCTTGGGACAGCATCCTACGAGCAGTACTTC
CDR3 protein: CASSVELGTASYEQYF

J gene: TRBJ2-4
D gene: .
clone size: few
V gene: TRBV5-1
CDR3 length: 15
CDR3 DNA: TGCGCCAGCAGCGCTATCAACCCTCAGCGGGACATTCAGTACTTC
CDR3 protein: CASSAINPQRDIQYF

J gene: TRBJ2-5
D gene: .
clone size: many
V gene: TRBV30
CDR3 length: 13
CDR3 DNA: TGTGCCTGGAGTGTACACTCGGGGGAGACCCAGTACTTC
CDR3 protein: CAWSVHSGETQYF

J gene: TRBJ2-5
D gene: .
clone size: .
V gene: TRBV5-1
CDR3 length: 15
CDR3 DNA: TGCGCCAGCAGCCTTCCGGCAGGCCGAGGGGAGACCCAGTACTTC
CDR3 protein: CASSLPAGRGETQYF

J gene: TRBJ2-1
D gene: TRBD1
clone size: few
V gene: TRBV10-3
CDR3 length: 14
CDR3 DNA: TGTGCCATCAGTGAGCAGGGGGCGCGGAATGAGCAGTTCTTC
CDR3 protein: CAISEQGARNEQFF

J gene: TRBJ2-7
D gene: TRBD2
clone size: few
V gene: TRBV4-2
CDR3 length: 15
CDR3 DNA: TGTGCCAGCAGCCAAAGTCTAGCGGGAACCTACGAGCAGTACTTC
CDR3 protein: CASSQSLAGTYEQYF

J gene: TRBJ1-2
D gene: .
clone size: few
V gene: TRBV14
CDR3 length: 17
CDR3 DNA: TGTGCCAGCAGCCAAGATTCCCCGAGGACAGCCAGCTATGGCTACACCTTC
CDR3 protein: CASSQDSPRTASYGYTF

J gene: TRBJ1-5
D gene: .
clone size: .
V gene: TRBV7-9
CDR3 length: 13
CDR3 DNA: TGTGCCAGCAGCTCCGGGCCCCTCGGGCCCCAGCATTTT
CDR3 protein: CASSSGPLGPQHF

J gene: TRBJ2-7
D gene: .
clone size: few
V gene: TRBV29-1
CDR3 length: 14
CDR3 DNA: TGCAGCGTACGAGGAAGCACCTCCTCCTACGAGCAGTACTTC
CDR3 protein: CSVRGSTSSYEQYF